This T cell receptor (beta chain) was captured by sequencing in a study of read filtering for tumor transcriptome and immune sequencing. This library used roughly 370 ng RNA and molecular barcoded adaptors spanning alpha/delta and beta/gamma chains. TCRdb redid the calling of the reads with MiXCR, one entry per CDR3 protein. The table shows approximately 20,000 distinct CDR3 sequences, with around 20% occurring only once. Study-level findings and limits: The sorted CD138-negative fraction was a mixed bone marrow immune population, not purified T cells.

The CDR3 spans 13 residues. With 8 bases removed from V and 6 bases from J, the gap between germline ends came to 16 bases. Germline V lookup: CDR1 MDHEN, CDR2 SYDVKM. Bone marrow was sampled from every patient at the time of active disease. Of note for this clonotype: Its antigen is as yet unknown.

The chain links TRBV28 to TRBJ1-2; tentatively, D is TRBD1 (6 bases). The sequence was collected from a donor aged 40 or older with multiple myeloma. Sequencing was performed on a population of CD138-negative cells sorted from bone marrow. CDR3 in DNA: TGTGCCAGCCGACAAGGGGGGAGCGATGGCTACACCTTC. Encoded protein: CASRQGGSDGYTF.